This TCR beta chain was identified during a study of cytomegalovirus exposure and HLA in healthy donors. Regarding this clone: Its specificity is not known.

V gave up 2 bases and J gave up 4 bases, with 20 bases separating them. In germline, CDR1 is SGHTA, CDR2 FQGNSA. The CDR3 extends over 17 amino acids. Study-level results: Most of the TCR beta V segments (in an earlier analysis) were productive either about 87% or about 30% of the time.

The study ran its PCR with 60 Vbeta and 13 Jbeta primers. Method: immunoSEQ multiplex PCR; TCRdb's copy keeps in-frame clones and lacks some. The sample records about 190,000 clones, approximately 80% being singletons. This chain connects TRBV7-2 to TRBJ1-2, with a possible D match to TRBD1 (5 bases). This receptor was identified in a woman aged 40-49 years in good health and CMV-seronegative. Sequencing was carried out using PBMCs. CDR3 loop: CASSLNIVQGLGYGYTF. CDR3 nucleotide sequence: TGTGCCAGCAGCTTAAACATCGTTCAGGGTCTTGGCTATGGCTACACCTTC.